The 25 T cell receptor delta chains reported below all come from one sample, sequenced in a study of gamma-delta T cells after stem cell transplantation. TCRdb made new clone calls on the RT-PCR reads using CATT. Of about 2,700 delta-chain clones in the sample, about 1.6% were seen once. The specimen was gamma-delta T cells. The origin of the receptors is a human donor. It is not recorded whose cells these are; they may come from a transplant donor.

A note on this clone: A far larger clone is off by one base, so a read error is likely. This same CDR3 is encoded by further DNA sequences in the sample. The chain links TRDV1 to TRDJ1; D is ambiguous. Germline CDR1 TSWWSYY, CDR2 QGS. The CDR3 contains 22 residues. With 3 bases removed from V and 0 bases from J, the gap between germline ends came to 32 bases. The CDR3 protein is CALGDLRLVWFDTPDYTDKLIF. The CDR3 region has the DNA TGTGCTCTTGGGGACTTACGGCTGGTTTGGTTTGACACCCCCGACTACACCGATAAACTCATCTTT.

This rearrangement joins TRDV1 to TRDJ1; 9 nucleotides line up with TRDD2. Germline V gives CDR1 TSWWSYY, CDR2 QGS. The CDR3 spans 21 residues. After removal of 2 bases from V and 2 bases from J, the junction contained 21 bases not matched to a gene. The CDR3: CALGEYWGPFLPLLVTDKLIF. CDR3 coding DNA: TGTGCTCTTGGGGAATATTGGGGCCCCTTCCTACCCTTACTTGTAACCGATAAACTCATCTTT.

Comment on this clone: With a much larger clone just one base away, this may be a read error. The same CDR3 also results from other DNA sequences found in this sample. The genes are TRDV2 and TRDJ1; 7 positions agree with TRDD3. This CDR3 is 17 amino acids long. From germline, CDR1 is GEAIGNYY and CDR2 EKD. Written as DNA, the CDR3 is TGTGCTTGTGACCCCCTTGAGTTGGGGGAACCTACCGATAAACTCATCTTT. This sequence encodes CACDPLELGEPTDKLIF.

With regard to this clone: A far larger clone is just one base off, so this is likely a read error. The sample carries other DNA sequences with the same CDR3. This chain uses TRDV2 with TRDJ1; TRDD3 agrees at 12 bases. The CDR3 loop spans 13 amino acids. Germline-derived CDR1 and CDR2 are GEAIGNYY and EKD. Trimming took 7 bases from V and 12 from J; bases not matched to a gene: 11. The CDR3: CACDSILGDTVIF. For the CDR3, the DNA is TGTGCCTGCGACTCAATACTGGGGGATACCGTCATCTTT.

Within the sample, this clone is medium-sized (0.01 to 0.1%). The chain is built from TRDV2 and TRDJ1, with 10 bases that match TRDD3. Germline CDR1 GEAIGNYY, CDR2 EKD. This CDR3 is 16 amino acids long. V was clipped by 3 bases and J by 0 bases; unmatched bases: 6. The CDR3 sequence: CACDVLGDWNTDKLIF. The CDR3 DNA is TGTGCCTGTGACGTACTGGGGGATTGGAACACCGATAAACTCATCTTT.

Only a few counts were recorded for this clone. TCRdb lists the protein of a much larger clone for this DNA, which differs at residue 14, so this is likely a read error; the protein given here is translated from the DNA itself. The V call is TRDV2, the J call TRDJ1; 7 nucleotides agree with TRDD3. Germline V CDR1 and CDR2: GEAIGNYY, EKD. The CDR3 spans 18 residues. The CDR3: CACDTVSNLLGNTGKLIF. Here the CDR3 DNA reads TGTGCCTGTGACACAGTTTCCAACCTACTGGGGAACACCGGTAAACTCATCTTT.

Details on this clone: The sample has other DNA sequences that encode this CDR3 too. The CDR3 here is CACDTLLLGDTNVSDKLIF. For the CDR3, the DNA is TGTGCCTGTGACACGCTCCTACTGGGGGATACTAATGTTTCCGATAAACTCATCTTT. The V call is TRDV2, the J call TRDJ1; TRDD3 aligns across 12 bases. Trimming at V came to 1 base and at J to 3 bases, leaving 14 bases not matched to a gene. This CDR3 contains 19 residues. Germline V gene lookup returns CDR1 GEAIGNYY and CDR2 EKD.

This clone is large in the sample. Other DNA sequences of this sample code for an identical CDR3. V and J are TRDV3 and TRDJ1; 9 nucleotides match TRDD3. The CDR3 is 15 residues long. Trimming cost V 3 bases and J 0 bases; bases outside gene matches: 8. Per germline, CDR1 TVYSNPD and CDR2 GDNSRS (reference sequence). The CDR3 here is CALSGGWDYTDKLIF. The CDR3 DNA reads as TGTGCCTTATCTGGGGGATGGGATTACACCGATAAACTCATCTTT.

This clone has more than one count but fewer than ten. This DNA's translation and the protein TCRdb lists, from a much larger clone, do not match at residue 16, likely due to a read error; the protein shown is translated from the DNA. This chain connects TRDV2 to TRDJ1; TRDD3 matches at 12 bases. In germline, CDR1 is GEAIGNYY, CDR2 EKD. The CDR3 runs 18 residues. The CDR3 sequence is CACDTLGDTRAVSDKPIF. In nucleotides, the CDR3 is TGTGCCTGTGACACTCTGGGGGATACGCGGGCGGTGTCCGATAAACCCATCTTT.

Within the sample, this clone is medium-sized. The V gene is TRDV2, the J gene TRDJ1, with 8 positions matching TRDD3. The CDR3 loop spans 21 amino acids. Germline assignment: CDR1 GEAIGNYY and CDR2 EKD. Trimming removed 1 base from V and 0 bases from J; junction bases left unmatched: 21. In nucleotides, the CDR3 is TGTGCCTGTGACACGGTTGGGGGATCCGCTTCCTTTAGCTCGTACACCGATAAACTCATCTTT. It yields the protein CACDTVGGSASFSSYTDKLIF.

This clone was seen ten or more times. A much larger clone differs by one base, so this may be a read error. This sequence joins TRDV2 and TRDJ3, with TRDD3 matching 10 bases. The CDR3 sequence is 20 residues long. Per the germline V gene, CDR1 is GEAIGNYY and CDR2 is EKD. CDR3 in amino acids: CACDTGGGGYHPWGTRQMFF. The CDR3 nucleotides are TGTGCCTGTGACACCGGCGGTGGGGGATACCATCCCTGGGGCACCCGACAGATGTTTTTC.

This clone was observed a few times. The protein TCRdb gives is from a much larger clone and does not agree with this DNA's translation at residue 11, likely a read error; the protein shown here comes from the DNA. This chain uses TRDV2 with TRDJ1, with D perhaps TRDD2 or TRDD3 (5 bases each). The CDR3 covers 16 residues. Germline V CDR1 and CDR2: GEAIGNYY, EKD. The V end was cut by 0 bases, the J end by 3 bases, with 16 bases between. For the CDR3, the DNA is TGTGCCTGTGACACCGTTGGGGAACCTTCAGCCGATAAACTCATCTTT. Encoded protein: CACDTVGEPSADKLIF.

The sample holds a few counts of this clone. A much larger clone lies a single base off, so this may be a read error. At the DNA level, this CDR3 is encoded by other sequences in the same sample as well. This chain connects TRDV2 to TRDJ1; 8 positions match TRDD3. J gave up 7 bases and V 1 base, and 10 bases lay outside the gene matches. Germline CDR1 and CDR2: GEAIGNYY and EKD. The CDR3 covers 15 residues. The CDR3: CACDTIGDTRGKLIF. In nucleotides, the CDR3 is TGTGCCTGTGACACTATAGGGGATACCCGAGGTAAACTCATCTTT.

This clone was counted a few times. A much larger clonotype is one base distant, so this may be a read error. The same CDR3 is also encoded by other DNA sequences in this sample. J is TRDJ1 and V is TRDV2, with TRDD3 identical over 13 bases. CDR1 and CDR2 from the germline V gene are GEAIGNYY and EKD. This CDR3 region has 19 residues. CDR3 amino acids: CACDSVGRTGGYDTDKLIF. As DNA, the CDR3 is TGTGCCTGTGACAGTGTGGGACGTACTGGGGGATACGACACCGATAAGCTCATCTTT.

The table lists this clone with a few counts. The chain combines TRDV1 with TRDJ1; 9 nucleotides align to TRDD3. Unmatched junction bases numbered 22, after V lost 0 bases and J lost 5 bases. The CDR3 covers 21 residues. CDR1 is TSWWSYY, CDR2 QGS, per germline. In nucleotides, the CDR3 is TGTGCTCTTGGGGAACTGACTGTACCTACTCCCGTACTGGGGGAGATAGATAAACTCATCTTT. Protein: CALGELTVPTPVLGEIDKLIF.

Only a few counts were recorded for this clone. The translation of this DNA and the TCRdb protein of a much larger clone differ at residue 13, probably owing to a read error; the protein shown here is translated from the DNA. This sequence joins TRDV2 and TRDJ1, with D perhaps TRDD3 (5 bases). The germline V gene has CDR1 GEAIGNYY and CDR2 EKD. The CDR3 has 15 residues. The CDR3 region is CACLNLLENRDKHIF. The CDR3 bases are TGTGCCTGTCTAAATTTACTGGAGAACCGCGATAAACACATCTTT.

In its sample, this clone was seen a few times. The chain uses TRDV1 and TRDJ1, with TRDD3 matching over 11 bases. This CDR3 is built from 20 residues. Germline V gene data show CDR1 as TSWWSYY and CDR2 as QGS. The junction had 17 bases not matched to a gene; V was cut back by 5 bases and J by 0 bases. As DNA, the CDR3 is TGTGCTCTTGGGCTCTCCGCCTTCCTGTGGGGGATACGACACACCGATAAACTCATCTTT. It translates to CALGLSAFLWGIRHTDKLIF.

This clone is medium-sized. The V gene is TRDV2, the J gene TRDJ1; TRDD3 matches at 9 bases. The V segment lost 0 bases and the J segment 0 bases; nucleotides outside the gene matches: 16. CDR1 GEAIGNYY and CDR2 EKD come from the germline V gene. The CDR3 extends over 20 amino acids. CDR3 protein: CACDTVSLSSGGSDTDKLIF. In DNA form, the CDR3 reads TGTGCCTGTGACACCGTATCCCTCTCTTCTGGGGGATCAGACACCGATAAACTCATCTTT.

This clone was detected a few times. The mismatch at residue 8 between this DNA's translation and the TCRdb protein of a much larger clone likely reflects a read error; the protein shown is translated from the DNA. CDR3 sequence reads: CACEPLGGTSDKLIF. CDR3 DNA sequence: TGTGCCTGTGAGCCACTGGGGGGTACTTCCGATAAACTCATCTTT. The chain is built from TRDV2 and TRDJ1, with 8 positions matching TRDD3. V gave up 4 bases and J gave up 3 bases; unmatched junction bases: 9. Germline CDR1 and CDR2: GEAIGNYY and EKD. The CDR3 has 15 residues.

This clone is medium-sized by share. The identical CDR3 is also encoded by other nucleotide sequences in the sample. The V and J genes are TRDV2 and TRDJ1; TRDD3 aligns across 8 bases. The CDR3 is 15 amino acids. V shed 1 base, J shed 4 bases, and the junction held 7 bases outside the gene matches. The germline V gene encodes CDR1 GEAIGNYY and CDR2 EKD. DNA of the CDR3: TGTGCCTGTGACACGCTGGGGGAGCTCAGCGATAAACTCATCTTT. It specifies CACDTLGELSDKLIF.

In this sample, this clone turned up a few times. This DNA's translation and the protein TCRdb lists, from a much larger clone, do not match at residue 14, likely due to a read error; the protein shown is translated from the DNA. The genes are TRDV1 and TRDJ1; D is uncertain. CDR3 length equals 22 residues. Per the germline V gene, CDR1 is TSWWSYY and CDR2 is QGS. The V gene lost 3 bases and the J gene lost 0 bases, with 32 bases spanning the gap. This CDR3 reads CALGDLRLVWFDTLDYTDKLIF. The CDR3 DNA sequence: TGTGCTCTTGGGGACTTACGGCTGGTTTGGTTTGACACTCTCGACTACACCGATAAACTCATCTTT.

Turning to this clone: A far larger clone differs by one base, so this is likely a read error. The same CDR3 also results from other DNA sequences found in this sample. This rearrangement joins TRDV2 to TRDJ1, with a weak D call TRDD3 (5 bases). Germline CDR1 GEAIGNYY, CDR2 EKD. The CDR3 is 15 amino acids. V was cut by 6 bases and J by 4 bases, with 20 bases left in between. The CDR3 nucleotides read TGTGCCTGTTTAAATTTACTGGAGAACCGCGATAAACTCATCTTT. This sequence encodes CACLNLLENRDKLIF.

The V call is TRDV2, the J call TRDJ1; TRDD1 might be the D (5 bases). Germline CDR1 reads GEAIGNYY; CDR2 reads EKD. Deletions cut 2 bases from V and 3 bases from J, with 21 bases between. This CDR3 has 17 amino acids. CDR3 in amino acids: CACDIIGLREVSDKLIF. The CDR3 DNA follows: TGTGCCTGTGACATAATAGGGCTGAGGGAGGTCTCCGATAAACTCATCTTT.

In its sample, this clone was seen a few times. TCRdb's protein for this DNA is that of a much larger clone and differs from the translation at residue 3, likely a read error; the protein shown is the DNA translation. The rearrangement joins TRDV2 to TRDJ1, with D tentatively TRDD3 (6 bases). Germline V gene data show CDR1 as GEAIGNYY and CDR2 as EKD. This CDR3 contains 14 residues. The DNA for the CDR3 is TGTGCCCGTGACACCGTACTGGGCAACGATAAACTCATCTTT. It yields the protein CARDTVLGNDKLIF.

A note on this clone: A far larger clone is only one base removed, so a read error is likely. This same CDR3 is encoded by further DNA sequences in the sample. V usage is TRDV1 and J usage is TRDJ1; TRDD3 agrees at 7 bases. From germline, CDR1 is TSWWSYY and CDR2 QGS. V gave up 1 base and J gave up 10 bases; unmatched junction bases: 21. This CDR3 comprises 18 residues. The CDR3 loop reads CALGEPGPCTGGCGRLIF. In DNA, the CDR3 is TGTGCTCTTGGGGAACCAGGCCCCTGTACCGGGGGATGTGGGAGACTCATCTTT.